Listed here are 23 T cell receptor beta chains from one sample, sequenced in a study of Ad26.COV2.S vaccination and SARS-CoV-2 variants. TCRdb's copy holds only in-frame clones and misses some; the assay was immunoSEQ multiplex PCR. The sample carries 350,000 to 500,000 clones, 90% recorded once. Stated treatment: 19 received Ad26.COV2.S at low or high dose, single or two shots; several received placebo; per-sample allocation not given. The study sampled participants on day 63 after the first vaccine or placebo injection. Sequencing used peripheral blood, obtained in a trial of Ad26.COV2.S vaccine versus placebo. Source of these receptors: a person aged 18-65 years who received the Ad26.COV2.S COVID-19 vaccine or a placebo.

The chain joins TRBV5-5 to TRBJ1-2, with TRBD1 identical over 7 bases. Germline-derived CDR1 and CDR2 are SGHKS and YYEKEE (reference sequence). The CDR3 extends over 11 amino acids. V lost 7 bases to trimming and J lost 8 bases; unmatched junction nucleotides: 5. CDR3 coding DNA: TGTGCCAGCGAAACGACAGGGGGCTACACCTTC. Its protein product is CASETTGGYTF.

The chain joins TRBV5-5 to TRBJ1-1; D is possibly TRBD1 (5 bases). Trimming took off 4 bases at V and 2 bases at J, with 12 bases between the two ends. The CDR3 covers 14 residues. In germline, CDR1 is SGHKS, CDR2 YYEKEE (reference sequence). CDR3 nucleotide sequence: TGTGCCAGCAGCACCCGACAGCCAAACACTGAAGCTTTCTTT. Its protein is CASSTRQPNTEAFF.

In DNA, the CDR3 is TGTGCCAGCAGCCAACGACACTCGCAAGAGACCCAGTACTTC. Translated, it gives CASSQRHSQETQYF. The chain combines TRBV3-1 (or the pseudogene TRBV3-2) with TRBJ2-5; unclear D gene. The germline gives CDR1 LGHDT, CDR2 YNNKEL (reference sequence). CDR3 length equals 14 residues. V was trimmed by 2 bases and J by 2 bases, leaving 9 bases between them.

The chain joins TRBV7-3 to TRBJ2-1; 10 bases align to TRBD2. V lost 5 bases, J lost 5 bases, and 12 bases stayed unmatched. CDR3 length: 17 residues. CDR1 is SGHTA, CDR2 FQGTGA, per germline. For the CDR3, the DNA is TGTGCCAGCAGCCCGGGGCTAGCGGGAGCCGGCGACAATGAGCAGTTCTTC. Residues: CASSPGLAGAGDNEQFF.

This chain connects TRBV28 to TRBJ1-2; TRBD1 might be the D (5 bases). Germline lookup yields CDR1 MDHEN and CDR2 SYDVKM. V was trimmed by 2 bases and J by 5 bases, leaving 12 bases between them. This CDR3 has 14 residues. This chain's CDR3 is CASSLVTAKYGYTF. The CDR3 DNA reads TGTGCCAGCAGTTTAGTGACAGCCAAATATGGCTACACCTTC.

The rearrangement joins TRBV7-3 to TRBJ2-1, with 12 positions matching TRBD2. Germline-derived CDR1 and CDR2 are SGHTA and FQGTGA. The CDR3 is made up of 19 amino acids. V lost 5 bases, J lost 0 bases, and 11 bases stayed unmatched. Here the CDR3 reads CASSPLGLAGSSSYNEQFF. The CDR3 nucleotides are TGTGCCAGCAGCCCCCTCGGACTAGCGGGATCGAGCTCCTACAATGAGCAGTTCTTC.

The rearrangement joins TRBV15 to TRBJ1-2, with TRBD1 matching 8 bases. The V segment lost 4 bases and the J segment 2 bases; nucleotides outside the gene matches: 9. CDR1 is LNHNV and CDR2 is YYDKDF in the germline V gene (reference sequence). This CDR3 has 16 amino acids. The CDR3 loop reads CATSTRQGATNYGYTF. CDR3 bases: TGTGCCACCAGCACTAGGCAGGGGGCGACGAACTATGGCTACACCTTC.

The rearrangement uses TRBV27 and TRBJ2-1; 8 bases align to TRBD1. The CDR3 extends over 14 amino acids. The germline V gene has CDR1 MNHEY and CDR2 SMNVEV (reference sequence). With V trimmed by 5 bases and J by 7 bases, 7 bases remained unmatched. DNA of the CDR3: TGTGCCAGCAGTCGGACAGGGTGGGGGAATGAGCAGTTCTTC. Its translation is CASSRTGWGNEQFF.

CDR3 DNA: TGCAGCGTTGGGGCGGAGAATCAGCCCCAGCATTTT. Translating it yields CSVGAENQPQHF. The J gene is TRBJ1-5, the V gene TRBV29-1; D not resolved. The CDR3 is made up of 12 amino acids. V was trimmed by 4 bases and J by 4 bases, leaving 8 bases between them. Germline V gene sequence: CDR1 SQVTM, CDR2 ANQGSEA.

This sequence joins TRBV12-3 or TRBV12-4 and TRBJ2-5; no firm D call. V lost 6 bases to trimming and J lost 5 bases, with 13 bases between them. The CDR3 loop spans 13 amino acids. The CDR3 nucleotides read TGTGCCAGCAGCCTCCATACACAGGAGACCCAGTACTTC. It translates to CASSLHTQETQYF.

The chain has TRBV19 and TRBJ2-3; D is perhaps TRBD1 (5 bases). Deletions cut 7 bases from V and 0 bases from J, with 14 bases between. Germline CDR1 LNHDA, CDR2 SQIVND (reference sequence). The CDR3 sequence is 15 residues long. CDR3 nucleotide sequence: TGTGCCAGTATGGTCCTGGGGCGGAGCACAGATACGCAGTATTTT. It is translated as CASMVLGRSTDTQYF. The entire variable domain, with the rest obtained from reference TRBV19 and TRBJ2-3, is as follows: DGGITQSPKYLFRKEGQNVTLSCEQNLNHDAMYWYRQDPGQGLRLIYYSQIVNDFQKGDIAEGYSVSREKKESFPLTVTSAQKNPTAFYLCASMVLGRSTDTQYFGPGTRLTVL.

The CDR3 nucleotides read TGTGCCAGCAGTTACGGGTCACCCGGTTACAATGAGCAGTTCTTC. Translation: CASSYGSPGYNEQFF. The chain is built from TRBV6-5 and TRBJ2-1; D gene unclear. The CDR3 totals 15 residues. Germline CDR1 MNHEY, CDR2 SVGAGI. The germline V and J ends were trimmed by 2 bases and 4 bases, with 12 bases remaining between them.

The chain carries TRBV5-1 and TRBJ2-3; perhaps TRBD1 as D (5 bases). Looked up from germline, CDR1 is SGHRS and CDR2 is YFSETQ. V dropped 2 bases and J dropped 2 bases, with 12 bases sitting between them. The CDR3 loop spans 15 amino acids. The CDR3 here is CASSFGGADTDTQYF. CDR3 DNA sequence: TGCGCCAGCAGCTTTGGTGGGGCGGACACAGATACGCAGTATTTT.

The rearrangement links TRBV7-8 to TRBJ2-7; TRBD2 matches 12 bases. This CDR3 comprises 18 residues. V trimming: 4 bases; J trimming: 0 bases; junction bases outside the gene matches: 10. CDR1 and CDR2 (germline): SGHVS, FQNEAQ. CDR3 protein: CASSSILAGGPYSYEQYF. DNA of the CDR3: TGTGCCAGCAGCTCCATACTAGCGGGAGGCCCCTACTCCTACGAGCAGTACTTC.

The chain uses TRBV9 and TRBJ2-1; 9 bases are a match to TRBD2. Germline CDR1 SGDLS, CDR2 YYNGEE. With V trimmed by 0 bases and J by 2 bases, 6 bases remained unmatched. The CDR3 has 17 amino acids. CDR3 in amino acids: CASSVEWASGTYNEQFF. The CDR3, as DNA: TGTGCCAGCAGCGTAGAATGGGCTAGCGGGACCTACAATGAGCAGTTCTTC.

This clone was seen a single time. J is TRBJ2-3 and V is TRBV19, with 9 bases fitting TRBD1. This CDR3 is built from 14 residues. Germline CDR1 LNHDA, CDR2 SQIVND (reference sequence). Trimming took 10 bases from V and 2 from J; bases not matched to a gene: 7. This chain's CDR3 is CATSRDRVTDTQYF. The CDR3 DNA is TGTGCCACCTCCCGGGACAGGGTCACAGATACGCAGTATTTT.

The chain is built from TRBV2 and TRBJ2-7; 7 bases line up with TRBD2. The CDR3 covers 12 residues. With V trimmed by 8 bases and J by 4 bases, 5 bases remained unmatched. Germline V gene lookup returns CDR1 SNHLY and CDR2 FYNNEI. The CDR3 DNA sequence: TGTGCCAGCGACCCGGGAGGTTACGAGCAGTACTTC. Its translation is CASDPGGYEQYF.

The chain recombines TRBV7-2 with TRBJ2-1, with a possible D match to TRBD2 (5 bases). CDR1 and CDR2 from the germline V gene are SGHTA and FQGNSA. The CDR3 has 14 amino acids. The V and J ends lost 0 bases and 2 bases respectively, with 5 bases between them. The DNA of the CDR3 is TGTGCCAGCAGCTTAGCGGGAGCCTACAATGAGCAGTTCTTC. Translated, it gives CASSLAGAYNEQFF.

V gene TRBV14 combines with J gene TRBJ1-1; D remains ambiguous. The CDR3 totals 15 residues. Germline V CDR1 and CDR2: SGHDN, FVKESK. The ends were cut back, 2 bases at V and 4 bases at J, with 14 bases in the middle. CDR3 loop: CASSQLGSRGTEAFF. The CDR3 DNA sequence: TGTGCCAGCAGCCAATTGGGCAGCCGGGGCACTGAAGCTTTCTTT.

This chain uses TRBV10-3 with TRBJ2-2; 12 positions match TRBD2. Trimming cost V 4 bases and J 4 bases; bases outside gene matches: 7. This CDR3 contains 17 residues. Germline V CDR1 and CDR2: ENHRY, SYGVKD. DNA of the CDR3: TGTGCCATCAGTGGTTCACTAGCGGGAGGCCCCACCGGGGAGCTGTTTTTT. Translating it yields CAISGSLAGGPTGELFF.

Worth noting for this clone: Other DNA variants within this sample encode the same CDR3. This rearrangement joins TRBV7-2 to TRBJ2-7; D assignment may be TRBD1 or TRBD2 (5 bases each). The CDR3 covers 14 residues. V lost 3 bases, J lost 0 bases, and 9 bases lay in between. In germline, CDR1 is SGHTA, CDR2 FQGNSA. The CDR3 DNA sequence: TGTGCCAGCAGCTTTGGGGGTAGCTCCTACGAGCAGTACTTC. It codes for CASSFGGSSYEQYF.

The chain links TRBV29-1 to TRBJ2-1; D assignment may be TRBD1 or TRBD2 (5 bases each). V was shortened by 6 bases and J by 0 bases, with 12 bases between the two germline ends. This CDR3 spans 14 amino acids. Germline CDR1 reads SQVTM; CDR2 reads ANQGSEA. CDR3 nucleotides: TGCAGCGTGCCTCGGGACCTCTCCTACAATGAGCAGTTCTTC. The encoded protein is CSVPRDLSYNEQFF.

As for this clone: A much bigger clone sits one base away, suggesting this may be a read error. J is TRBJ2-1 and V is TRBV4-3, with 12 bases fitting TRBD2. CDR3 size: 15 residues. With 4 bases clipped from V and 4 bases from J, the junction kept 2 bases outside the gene matches. Germline V gene sequence: CDR1 LGHNA, CDR2 YSLEER. The CDR3 DNA reads TGCGCCAGCAGCCCTGGACTAGCGGGGTACAATGAGCAGTTCTTC. Residues: CASSPGLAGYNEQFF.